This T cell receptor (beta chain) was obtained from a study of CD8+CD57+ T cells in acquired aplastic anemia. Study-level information: The study obtained an average of around 2.9 ug of DNA from sorted CD4+ and CD8+ cells.

The germline CDR1 and CDR2 sequences are SGHRS and YFSETQ. The CDR3 is made up of 13 amino acids. Trimming stripped 3 bases from V and 4 bases from J, with 7 bases between. The template for TCR beta VDJ and CDR3 sequence profiling was genomic DNA. TCRdb redid the calling of the reads with MiXCR, one entry per CDR3 protein. Of about 130,000 distinct CDR3 sequences in the sample, about 46% were seen once. This TCR was recovered from a human donor in good health, serving as a control. The chain joins TRBV5-1 to TRBJ2-2; D call uncertain. Sequenced: sorted CD4+, CD8+, or CD8+CD57+ T cells (not recorded which) from PBMCs. The CDR3 loop reads CASSSSGTGELFF. DNA of the CDR3: TGCGCCAGCAGCTCCTCGGGCACCGGGGAGCTGTTTTTT. The variable domain in full, with the rest retrieved from reference TRBV5-1 and TRBJ2-2, is KAGVTQTPRYLIKTRGQQVTLSCSPISGHRSVSWYQQTPGQGLQFLFEYFSETQRNKGNFPGRFSGRQFSNSRSEMNVSTLELGDSALYLCASSSSGTGELFFGEGSRLTVL.